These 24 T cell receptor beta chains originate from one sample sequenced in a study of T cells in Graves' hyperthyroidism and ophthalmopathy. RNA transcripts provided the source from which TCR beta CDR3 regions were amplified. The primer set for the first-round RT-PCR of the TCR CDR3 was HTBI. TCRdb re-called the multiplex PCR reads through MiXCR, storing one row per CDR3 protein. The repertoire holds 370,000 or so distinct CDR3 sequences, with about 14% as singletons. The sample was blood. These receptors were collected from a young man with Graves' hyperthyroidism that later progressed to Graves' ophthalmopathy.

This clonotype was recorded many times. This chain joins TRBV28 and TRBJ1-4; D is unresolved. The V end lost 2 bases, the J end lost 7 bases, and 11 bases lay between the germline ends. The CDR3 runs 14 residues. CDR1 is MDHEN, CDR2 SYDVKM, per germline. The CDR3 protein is CASSLTGAGEKLFF. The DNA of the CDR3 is TGTGCCAGCAGTTTAACGGGCGCAGGTGAAAAACTGTTTTTT.

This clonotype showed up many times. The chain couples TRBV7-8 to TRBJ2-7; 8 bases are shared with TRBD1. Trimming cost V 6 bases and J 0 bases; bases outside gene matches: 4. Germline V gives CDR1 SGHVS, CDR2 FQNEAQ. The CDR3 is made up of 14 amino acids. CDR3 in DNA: TGTGCCAGCAGTAGACAGGGGAGCTCCTACGAGCAGTACTTC. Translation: CASSRQGSSYEQYF.

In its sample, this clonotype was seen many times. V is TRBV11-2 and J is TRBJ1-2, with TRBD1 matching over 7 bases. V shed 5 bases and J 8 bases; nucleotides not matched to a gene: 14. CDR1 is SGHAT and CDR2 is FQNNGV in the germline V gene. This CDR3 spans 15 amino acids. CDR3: CASSADREYGQGYTF. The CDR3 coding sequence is TGTGCCAGCAGCGCAGACAGGGAATACGGTCAGGGCTACACCTTC.

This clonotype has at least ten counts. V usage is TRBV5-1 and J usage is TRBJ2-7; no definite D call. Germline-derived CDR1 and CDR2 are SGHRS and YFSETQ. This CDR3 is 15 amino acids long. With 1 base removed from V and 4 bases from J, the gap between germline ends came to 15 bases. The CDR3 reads CASSLWDHRRYEQYF. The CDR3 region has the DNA TGCGCCAGCAGCTTGTGGGATCATCGCCGATACGAGCAGTACTTC.

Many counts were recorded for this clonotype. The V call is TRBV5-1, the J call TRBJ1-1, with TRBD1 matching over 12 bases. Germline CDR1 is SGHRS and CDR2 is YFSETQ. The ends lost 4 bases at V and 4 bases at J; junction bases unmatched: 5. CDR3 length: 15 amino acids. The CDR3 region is CASSRDRGPGTEAFF. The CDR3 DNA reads TGCGCCAGCAGCCGGGACAGGGGGCCGGGCACTGAAGCTTTCTTT.

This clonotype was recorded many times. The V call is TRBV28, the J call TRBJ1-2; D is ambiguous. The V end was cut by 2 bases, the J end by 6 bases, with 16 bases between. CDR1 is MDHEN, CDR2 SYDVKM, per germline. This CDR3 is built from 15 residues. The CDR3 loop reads CASSLGPHRLNGYTF. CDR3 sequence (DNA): TGTGCCAGCAGTTTAGGTCCCCACAGATTGAATGGCTACACCTTC.

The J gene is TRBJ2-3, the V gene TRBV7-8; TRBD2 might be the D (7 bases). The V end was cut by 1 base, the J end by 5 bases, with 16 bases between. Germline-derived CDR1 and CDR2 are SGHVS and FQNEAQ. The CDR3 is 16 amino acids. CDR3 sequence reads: CASSLVGGGGIDTQYF. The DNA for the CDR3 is TGTGCCAGCAGCTTAGTAGGGGGAGGGGGTATAGATACGCAGTATTTT.

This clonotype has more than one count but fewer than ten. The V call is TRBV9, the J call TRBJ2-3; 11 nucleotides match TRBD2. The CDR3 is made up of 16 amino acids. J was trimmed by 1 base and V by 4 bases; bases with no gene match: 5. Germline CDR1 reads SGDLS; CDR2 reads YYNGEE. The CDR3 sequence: CASSRTSGGRTDTQYF. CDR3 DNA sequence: TGTGCCAGCAGCCGAACTAGCGGGGGCCGCACAGATACGCAGTATTTT. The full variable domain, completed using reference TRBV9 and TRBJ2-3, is DSGVTQTPKHLITATGQRVTLRCSPRSGDLSVYWYQQSLDQGLQFLIQYYNGEERAKGNILERFSAQQFPDLHSELNLSSLELGDSALYFCASSRTSGGRTDTQYFGPGTRLTVL.

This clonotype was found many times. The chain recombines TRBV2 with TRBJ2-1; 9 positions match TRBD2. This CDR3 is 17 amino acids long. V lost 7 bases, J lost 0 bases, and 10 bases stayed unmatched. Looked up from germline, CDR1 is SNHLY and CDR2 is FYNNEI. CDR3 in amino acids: CASIGAGGLPSYNEQFF. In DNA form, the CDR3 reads TGTGCCAGCATTGGAGCGGGGGGCCTTCCCTCCTACAATGAGCAGTTCTTC.

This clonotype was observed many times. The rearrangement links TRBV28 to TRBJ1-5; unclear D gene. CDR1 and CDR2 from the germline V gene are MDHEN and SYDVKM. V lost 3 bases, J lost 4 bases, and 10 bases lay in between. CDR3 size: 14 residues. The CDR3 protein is CASSLVWRNQPQHF. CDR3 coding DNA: TGTGCCAGCAGTTTGGTCTGGCGGAATCAGCCCCAGCATTTT.

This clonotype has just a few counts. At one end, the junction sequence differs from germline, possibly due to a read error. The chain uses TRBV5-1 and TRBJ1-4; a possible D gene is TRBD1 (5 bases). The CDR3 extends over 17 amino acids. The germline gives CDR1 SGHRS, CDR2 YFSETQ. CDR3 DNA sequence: TGCACCAGCAGCGATACCGGGAACCACAGGTCTAATGAAAAACTGTTTTTT. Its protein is CTSSDTGNHRSNEKLFF.

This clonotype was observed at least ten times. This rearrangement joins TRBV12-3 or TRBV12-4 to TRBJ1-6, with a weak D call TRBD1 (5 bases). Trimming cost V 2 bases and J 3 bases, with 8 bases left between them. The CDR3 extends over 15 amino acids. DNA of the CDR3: TGTGCCAGCAGTTTAAAGAGGGGCTATAATTCACCCCTCCACTTT. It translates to CASSLKRGYNSPLHF.

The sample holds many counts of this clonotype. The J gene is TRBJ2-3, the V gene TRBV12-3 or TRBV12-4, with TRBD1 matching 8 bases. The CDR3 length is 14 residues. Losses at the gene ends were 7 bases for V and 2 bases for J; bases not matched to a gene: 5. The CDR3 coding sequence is TGTGCCAGCACCAGGACAGGGCACACAGATACGCAGTATTTT. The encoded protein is CASTRTGHTDTQYF.

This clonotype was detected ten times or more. Written as DNA, the CDR3 is TGTGCCAGCAGCTTAGGCGGGTCCCACACAGATACGCAGTATTTT. Protein: CASSLGGSHTDTQYF. The rearrangement links TRBV11-1 to TRBJ2-3; D might be TRBD2 (5 bases). Germline V gene lookup returns CDR1 SGHAT and CDR2 FQDESV (reference sequence). V dropped 1 base and J dropped 2 bases, with 10 bases sitting between them. This CDR3 comprises 15 residues.

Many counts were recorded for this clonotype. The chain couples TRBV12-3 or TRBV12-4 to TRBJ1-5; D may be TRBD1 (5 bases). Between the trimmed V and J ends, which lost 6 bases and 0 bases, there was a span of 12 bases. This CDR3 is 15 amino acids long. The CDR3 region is CASRRRGYSNQPQHF. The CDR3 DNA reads TGTGCCAGCAGACGGAGGGGCTATAGCAATCAGCCCCAGCATTTT.

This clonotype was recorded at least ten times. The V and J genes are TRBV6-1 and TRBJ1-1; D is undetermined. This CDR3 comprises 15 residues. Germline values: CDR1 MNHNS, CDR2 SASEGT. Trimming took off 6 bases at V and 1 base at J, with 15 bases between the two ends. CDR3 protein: CASRDPPFPNTEAFF. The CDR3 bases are TGTGCCAGCAGGGACCCTCCGTTCCCGAACACTGAAGCTTTCTTT.

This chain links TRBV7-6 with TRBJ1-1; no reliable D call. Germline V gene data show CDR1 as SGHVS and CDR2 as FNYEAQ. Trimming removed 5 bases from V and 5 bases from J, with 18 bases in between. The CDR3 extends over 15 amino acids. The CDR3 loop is CASSKTLAAKTEAFF. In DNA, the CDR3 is TGTGCCAGCAGCAAGACTTTGGCGGCTAAGACTGAAGCTTTCTTT.

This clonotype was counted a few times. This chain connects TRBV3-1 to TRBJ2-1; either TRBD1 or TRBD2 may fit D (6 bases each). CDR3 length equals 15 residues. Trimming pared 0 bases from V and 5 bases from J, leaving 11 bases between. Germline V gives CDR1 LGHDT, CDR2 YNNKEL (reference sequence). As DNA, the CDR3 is TGTGCCAGCAGCCAAGATCGCGGGACAAACAATGAGCAGTTCTTC. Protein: CASSQDRGTNNEQFF.

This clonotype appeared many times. Written as DNA, the CDR3 is TGTGCCACCAGTGACCCGCGACAGCCCCGCGGCTACACCTTC. This sequence encodes CATSDPRQPRGYTF. The chain combines TRBV24-1 with TRBJ1-2, with a weak D call TRBD1 (5 bases). In germline, CDR1 is KGHDR, CDR2 SFDVKD. Deletions cut 4 bases from V and 8 bases from J, with 16 bases between. The CDR3 consists of 14 residues.

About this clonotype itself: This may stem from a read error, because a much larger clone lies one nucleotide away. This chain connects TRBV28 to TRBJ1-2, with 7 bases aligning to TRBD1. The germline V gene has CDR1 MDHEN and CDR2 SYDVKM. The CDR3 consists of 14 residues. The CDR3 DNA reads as TGTTCCAGCATTGACGGGACAGCTTACTATGGCTACACCTTC. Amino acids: CSSIDGTAYYGYTF.

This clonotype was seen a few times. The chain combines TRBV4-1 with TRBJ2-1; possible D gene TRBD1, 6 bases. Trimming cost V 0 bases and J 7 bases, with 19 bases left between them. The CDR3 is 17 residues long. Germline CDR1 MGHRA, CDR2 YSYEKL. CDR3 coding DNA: TGCGCCAGCAGCCAAGATGAAGGGCAGGGGATTAGGAATGAGCAGTTCTTC. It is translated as CASSQDEGQGIRNEQFF.

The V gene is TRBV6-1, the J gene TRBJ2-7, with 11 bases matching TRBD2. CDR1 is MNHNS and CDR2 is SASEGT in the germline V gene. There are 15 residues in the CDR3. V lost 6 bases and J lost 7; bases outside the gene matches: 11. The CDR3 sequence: CASRPPGLAVREQYF. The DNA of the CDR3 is TGTGCCAGCAGGCCCCCGGGACTAGCGGTGAGGGAGCAGTACTTC.

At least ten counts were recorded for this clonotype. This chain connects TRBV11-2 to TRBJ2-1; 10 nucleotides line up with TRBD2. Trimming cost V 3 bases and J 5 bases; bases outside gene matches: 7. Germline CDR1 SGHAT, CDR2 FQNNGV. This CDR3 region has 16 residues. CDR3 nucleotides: TGTGCCAGCAGCTTGGGATGGACTAGCGGTGACAATGAGCAGTTCTTC. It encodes CASSLGWTSGDNEQFF.

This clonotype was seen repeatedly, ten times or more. The DNA for the CDR3 is TGTGCCAGCAGCCAAGGTGGAGGGGATCAGCCCCAGCATTTT. Translated, it gives CASSQGGGDQPQHF. This chain links TRBV3-1 with TRBJ1-5, with D possibly matching TRBD1 (5 bases). The CDR3 totals 14 residues. Germline loops: CDR1 LGHDT, CDR2 YNNKEL (reference sequence). Trimming removed 1 base from V and 5 bases from J, with 9 bases in between.